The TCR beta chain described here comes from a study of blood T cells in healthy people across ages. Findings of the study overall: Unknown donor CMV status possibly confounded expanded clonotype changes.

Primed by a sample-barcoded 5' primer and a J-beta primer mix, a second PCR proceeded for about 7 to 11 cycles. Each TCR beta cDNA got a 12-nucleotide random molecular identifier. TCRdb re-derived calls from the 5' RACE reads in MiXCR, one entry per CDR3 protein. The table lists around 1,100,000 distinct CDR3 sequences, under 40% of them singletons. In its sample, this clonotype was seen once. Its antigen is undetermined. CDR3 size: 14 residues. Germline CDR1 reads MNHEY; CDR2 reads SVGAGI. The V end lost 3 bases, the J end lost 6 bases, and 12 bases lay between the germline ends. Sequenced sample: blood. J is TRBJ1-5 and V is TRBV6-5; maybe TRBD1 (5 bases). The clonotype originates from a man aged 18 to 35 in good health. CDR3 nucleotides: TGTGCCAGCAGTTATGGGGGAGTCGGTCAGCCCCAGCATTTT. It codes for CASSYGGVGQPQHF.